This T cell receptor beta chain was sequenced in a study of cytomegalovirus exposure and HLA in healthy donors. Use of 60 Vbeta and 13 Jbeta primers characterized the PCR. TCRdb's table, derived via immunoSEQ multiplex PCR, lists solely in-frame clones and lacks some. This repertoire shows a few hundred thousand clones, more than 65% found once; its top ten account for approximately 1.7%. CDR3 length: 14 residues. The V end was cut by 6 bases, the J end by 4 bases, with 12 bases between. Germline V gene lookup returns CDR1 SNHLY and CDR2 FYNNEI. The TCR comes from a woman under 40 in good health and CMV-seronegative. The sample consisted of PBMCs. The chain is built from TRBV2 and TRBJ2-2; possibly TRBD1 for D (5 bases). The CDR3 here is CASRPTDGTGELFF. The CDR3 DNA sequence: TGTGCCAGCAGACCGACAGACGGCACCGGGGAGCTGTTTTTT.